A few counts support the clone carrying this T cell receptor beta chain. Deletions cut 3 bases from V and 4 bases from J, with 12 bases between. CDR3 size: 14 residues. Germline assignment: CDR1 MNHNY and CDR2 SVGAGI (reference sequence). The sample is drawn from a study of shared clonotypes between healthy human individuals. Across the study: Each donor contributed plates that comprised three CD4 naive, three CD4 memory, two CD8 naive and one CD8 memory.

In the original analysis: Owing to the provision of junction-only sequences devoid of quality scores by immunoSEQ, filtering differed. Sequenced by immunoSEQ multiplex PCR; TCRdb stores in-frame clones only, minus some. V, J and clone size are those of that table, while D and trimming were read from the DNA. The sample consists of about 110,000 clones, around 65% of them appearing once. CD8 memory cells included CD45RO+ cells plus CCR7-negative CD45RA+ TemRA cells. V and J are TRBV6-6 and TRBJ1-1; D is ambiguous. This receptor was taken from a woman aged 30 to 39 in good health. The sequencing input was memory CD8+ T cells sorted from blood. Described subset: CD45RO+ cells pooled with CCR7-negative TemRA cells. The DNA of the CDR3 is TGTGCCAGCAGTTATAACCGTCCCGGCACTGAAGCTTTCTTT. The encoded protein is CASSYNRPGTEAFF.